This TCR beta chain derives from a study of blood T cells in healthy people across ages. This clonotype has more than one count but fewer than ten. For the second PCR, which ran for roughly 7 to 11 cycles, a sample-barcoded 5' primer and a J-beta primer mix were used. From the 5' RACE reads, TCRdb called clonotypes with MiXCR, one entry per CDR3 protein. Of about 1,500,000 distinct CDR3 sequences in the sample, approximately 38% were seen once. V lost 0 bases and J lost 0, with 10 bases in between. CDR1 and CDR2 from the germline V gene are SGHTS and YDEGEE. The CDR3 has 15 residues. The clonotype originates from a woman between 18 and 29 years old in good health. Sequencing was performed on blood. The chain employs TRBV5-8 and TRBJ2-7; D is possibly TRBD1 (5 bases). The CDR3 loop reads CASSLVYRFSYEQYF. The CDR3 DNA follows: TGTGCCAGCAGCTTGGTCTACAGGTTCTCCTACGAGCAGTACTTC. Supplemented by reference TRBV5-8 and TRBJ2-7, the full variable domain reads EAGVTQSPTHLIKTRGQQATLRCSPISGHTSVYWYQQALGLGLQFLLWYDEGEERNRGNFPPRFSGRQFPNYSSELNVNALELEDSALYLCASSLVYRFSYEQYFGPGTRLTVT.